These 18 T cell receptor beta chains came from one sample sequenced in a study of cytotoxic CD8 clonotypes in ibrutinib-treated CLL. The assay was immunoSEQ multiplex PCR, and TCRdb's table has in-frame clones only and misses some. The repertoire includes 150,000 or so clones, 70% to 80% of them detected once, and about 5% sits in the top ten. Sequenced here: PBMCs, sampled after 24 months of ibrutinib treatment. These receptor sequences come from a human donor with chronic lymphocytic leukemia.

This clone appeared a single time. The rearrangement uses TRBV6-6 and TRBJ1-5; D unclear. V shed 6 bases and J shed 2 bases, with 8 bases lying between them. The length of the CDR3 is 13 residues. Germline loops: CDR1 MNHNY, CDR2 SVGAGI (reference sequence). Here the CDR3 reads CASRALGNQPQHF. Written as DNA, the CDR3 is TGTGCCAGCAGGGCATTGGGCAATCAGCCCCAGCATTTT.

The chain carries TRBV4-1 and TRBJ1-1; weak D call: TRBD1 (6 bases). V dropped 1 base and J dropped 1 base, with 13 bases sitting between them. The germline CDR1 and CDR2 sequences are MGHRA and YSYEKL. CDR3 length equals 16 residues. DNA for the CDR3: TGCGCCAGCAGCCAAGGGCAGGGGACCCAGAACACTGAAGCTTTCTTT. Translation: CASSQGQGTQNTEAFF.

The V call is TRBV11-2, the J call TRBJ1-6; the D is unclear. CDR1 SGHAT and CDR2 FQNNGV come from the germline V gene. V lost 5 bases, J lost 8 bases, and 10 bases lay in between. The CDR3 length is 13 residues. The CDR3 sequence: CASSRRWDSPLHF. The DNA for the CDR3 is TGTGCCAGCAGCCGTCGGTGGGATTCACCCCTCCACTTT.

CDR3 protein: CASSRRNQPQHF. CDR3 bases: TGTGCCAGTTCGCGGAGGAATCAGCCCCAGCATTTT. This sequence joins TRBV27 and TRBJ1-5; D is unresolved. Deletions cut 9 bases from V and 4 bases from J, with 10 bases between. The CDR3 loop spans 12 amino acids. Per germline, CDR1 MNHEY and CDR2 SMNVEV (reference sequence).

This clone occurred a few times. CDR3 region: CASRRGERSQPQHF. The CDR3 DNA reads as TGTGCCAGCAGACGAGGGGAGAGGAGTCAGCCCCAGCATTTT. V is TRBV6-6 and J is TRBJ1-5; the D gene is possibly TRBD1 (5 bases). Germline CDR1 reads MNHNY; CDR2 reads SVGAGI (reference sequence). CDR3 size: 14 residues. Trimming removed 6 bases at V and 6 bases at J, with 15 bases between.

V and J are TRBV7-2 and TRBJ2-2; TRBD1 or TRBD2 may be the D gene (5 bases each). The V end lost 1 base, the J end lost 10 bases, and 19 bases lay between the germline ends. This CDR3 has 16 residues. Germline assignment: CDR1 SGHTA and CDR2 FQGNSA. For the CDR3, the DNA is TGTGCCAGCAGCTTAGGGGGGAGCGGCCTAGTGGTGGAGCTGTTTTTT. Amino acid sequence: CASSLGGSGLVVELFF.

The V and J genes are TRBV27 and TRBJ2-5; 9 nucleotides align to TRBD2. The CDR3 has 15 residues. Trimming removed 6 bases from V and 2 bases from J; junction bases left unmatched: 7. From germline, CDR1 is MNHEY and CDR2 SMNVEV (reference sequence). The chain's CDR3 is CASSGGRAGQETQYF. The CDR3 region has the DNA TGTGCCAGCAGCGGCGGGAGGGCGGGGCAAGAGACCCAGTACTTC.

CDR3 loop: CASSRLFALGRRGELFF. The CDR3, as DNA: TGTGCCAGCAGCCGTCTCTTCGCCCTGGGACGTCGGGGGGAGCTGTTTTTT. The V gene is TRBV7-9, the J gene TRBJ2-2, with D tentatively TRBD1 or TRBD2 (5 bases each). The germline CDR1 and CDR2 sequences are SEHNR and FQNEAQ (reference sequence). This CDR3 has 17 amino acids. V lost 5 bases, J lost 8 bases, and 24 bases lay in between. The whole variable domain, filled in from reference TRBV7-9 and TRBJ2-2, reads DTGVSQNPRHKITKRGQNVTFRCDPISEHNRLYWYRQTLGQGPEFLTYFQNEAQLEKSRLLSDRFSAERPKGSFSTLEIQRTEQGDSAMYLCASSRLFALGRRGELFFGEGSRLTVL.

This clone came up a few times. This chain joins TRBV28 and TRBJ2-5, with unresolved D. CDR3 length: 13 amino acids. From germline, CDR1 is MDHEN and CDR2 SYDVKM. The V gene lost 6 bases and the J gene lost 1 base, with 9 bases spanning the gap. The CDR3 sequence: CASRTSAQETQYF. DNA of the CDR3: TGTGCCAGCAGGACGTCCGCCCAAGAGACCCAGTACTTC.

The chain's CDR3 is CASSERPPMNEQFF. The CDR3 nucleotides read TGTGCCAGCAGTGAGAGACCACCTATGAATGAGCAGTTCTTC. The gene calls are TRBV2 and TRBJ2-1; D remains ambiguous. This CDR3 is 14 amino acids long. The germline gives CDR1 SNHLY, CDR2 FYNNEI. V was clipped by 3 bases and J by 7 bases, with 13 bases between them.

The rearrangement links TRBV4-2 to TRBJ2-7; 8 nucleotides agree with TRBD2. The germline gives CDR1 LGHNA, CDR2 YNFKEQ. The CDR3 extends over 16 amino acids. Losses at the gene ends were 1 base for V and 5 bases for J; bases not matched to a gene: 10. In DNA form, the CDR3 reads TGTGCCAGCAGCCAAGCCAACGGCGGGGGGCTCGACGAGCAGTACTTC. Translation: CASSQANGGGLDEQYF.

CDR3 region: CASSGTGAGANVLTF. The DNA for the CDR3 is TGTGCCAGCAGTGGGACAGGGGCCGGGGCCAACGTCCTGACTTTC. The rearrangement joins TRBV6-4 to TRBJ2-6; 9 nucleotides match TRBD1. The CDR3 has 15 amino acids. Germline lookup yields CDR1 MRHNA and CDR2 SNTAGT. The V segment lost 4 bases and the J segment 4 bases; nucleotides outside the gene matches: 2.

Details on this clone: Other DNA sequences in the same sample also yield this CDR3. The chain joins TRBV6-5 to TRBJ1-3; D is undetermined. V gave up 2 bases and J gave up 8 bases, with 4 bases separating them. The CDR3 runs to 11 residues. From germline, CDR1 is MNHEY and CDR2 SVGAGI. This chain's CDR3 is CASSYGDTIYF. In nucleotides, the CDR3 is TGTGCCAGCAGTTACGGTGACACCATATATTTT.

The rearrangement uses TRBV5-6 and TRBJ1-5; D possibly corresponds to TRBD1 (5 bases). The CDR3 has 14 amino acids. With 0 bases removed from V and 7 bases from J, the gap between germline ends came to 11 bases. Germline V lookup: CDR1 SGHDT, CDR2 YYEEEE. The CDR3 loop reads CASSLGGQAQPQHF. CDR3 bases: TGTGCCAGCAGCTTGGGGGGCCAGGCCCAGCCCCAGCATTTT.

The chain combines TRBV6-6 with TRBJ1-5; D unclear. The CDR3 is 12 amino acids. V lost 7 bases and J 6 bases, leaving 10 bases between the germline ends. Per germline, CDR1 MNHNY and CDR2 SVGAGI (reference sequence). CDR3 protein: CASTLAGQPQHF. The CDR3 region has the DNA TGTGCCAGCACCCTGGCCGGTCAGCCCCAGCATTTT.

In this sample, this clone turned up once. This chain joins TRBV28 and TRBJ1-6, with 8 bases that match TRBD1. Germline values: CDR1 MDHEN, CDR2 SYDVKM. The CDR3 sequence is 15 residues long. With 5 bases clipped from V and 14 bases from J, the junction kept 14 bases outside the gene matches. The CDR3 loop is CASSPSAGTGGALHF. In DNA, the CDR3 is TGTGCCAGCAGTCCCTCCGCCGGGACAGGCGGGGCCCTCCACTTT. Full variable domain (outside the CDR3, taken from reference TRBV28 and TRBJ1-6): DVKVTQSSRYLVKRTGEKVFLECVQDMDHENMFWYRQDPGLGLRLIYFSYDVKMKEKGDIPEGYSVSREKKERFSLILESASTNQTSMYLCASSPSAGTGGALHFGNGTRLTVT.

The chain recombines TRBV27 with TRBJ2-7, with D perhaps given as TRBD1 or TRBD2 (6 bases each). V was cut by 10 bases and J by 6 bases, with 25 bases left in between. The CDR3 extends over 15 amino acids. The V gene's germline CDR1 is MNHEY and CDR2 SMNVEV (reference sequence). CDR3 nucleotides: TGTGCCACCCGCCCAGGGGTAGCGGCCCCAGGCGAGCAGTACTTC. Amino acid sequence: CATRPGVAAPGEQYF.

In its sample, this clone was seen a few times. This rearrangement joins TRBV10-2 to TRBJ1-6, with TRBD1 identical over 7 bases. The ends lost 2 bases at V and 2 bases at J; junction bases unmatched: 0. Germline V gene data show CDR1 as WSHSY and CDR2 as SAAADI. CDR3 length: 15 residues. As DNA, the CDR3 is TGCGCCAGCAGTGAGACAGGGGCCTATAATTCACCCCTCCACTTT. Translated: CASSETGAYNSPLHF.